The 9 T cell receptor beta chains given below trace back to one sample, sequenced in a study of cytomegalovirus exposure and HLA in healthy donors. PCR employed 60 Vbeta and 13 Jbeta primers. TCRdb's copy holds only in-frame clones and misses some; the assay was immunoSEQ multiplex PCR. The sample gives 110,000 or so clones, roughly four fifths of which show up once; 1.5% to 2% is in the top ten. The material sequenced was PBMCs. The origin of the receptors is a man aged 35 to 55 in good health and CMV-seronegative.

This clone came up a few times. This chain links TRBV27 with TRBJ2-6; D remains ambiguous. Germline V lookup: CDR1 MNHEY, CDR2 SMNVEV (reference sequence). V was shortened by 3 bases and J by 3 bases, with 3 bases between the two germline ends. The CDR3 is made up of 13 amino acids. CDR3 amino acids: CASSLRGANVLTF. In nucleotides, the CDR3 is TGTGCCAGCAGTTTGCGTGGGGCCAACGTCCTGACTTTC.

The V call is TRBV30, the J call TRBJ1-6; D is ambiguous. Trimming took off 2 bases at V and 12 bases at J, with 14 bases between the two ends. Germline lookup yields CDR1 GTSNPN and CDR2 SVGIG (reference sequence). The CDR3 covers 13 residues. In nucleotides, the CDR3 is TGTGCCTGGAGTCTGGGCCCCCGCCGACCCCTCCACTTT. It is translated as CAWSLGPRRPLHF.

The rearrangement links TRBV5-1 to TRBJ1-6; 9 nucleotides line up with TRBD1. The CDR3 runs 14 residues. V lost 4 bases to trimming and J lost 9 bases; unmatched junction nucleotides: 5. Germline V lookup: CDR1 SGHRS, CDR2 YFSETQ. CDR3 nucleotide sequence: TGCGCCAGCAGCGGGGGACAGGGAAGTTCACCCCTCCACTTT. It translates to CASSGGQGSSPLHF.

This clone was observed a few times. The chain couples TRBV4-1 to TRBJ2-1; 13 bases are shared with TRBD2. The V gene's germline CDR1 is MGHRA and CDR2 YSYEKL. V lost 2 bases and J lost 6; bases outside the gene matches: 7. The CDR3 loop spans 17 amino acids. The CDR3: CASSQIRTSGGINEQFF. The CDR3 coding sequence is TGCGCCAGCAGCCAAATCCGGACTAGCGGGGGAATCAATGAGCAGTTCTTC.

The chain links TRBV9 to TRBJ2-7; 9 positions match TRBD1. CDR3 length equals 15 residues. The V gene's germline CDR1 is SGDLS and CDR2 YYNGEE. The trim removed 2 bases at V and 2 bases at J, leaving 5 bases unmatched. CDR3 residues: CASSVGTGPAYEQYF. The CDR3, as DNA: TGTGCCAGCAGCGTTGGGACAGGGCCGGCCTACGAGCAGTACTTC.

The chain has TRBV7-6 and TRBJ2-1; 11 nucleotides agree with TRBD2. V gave up 1 base and J gave up 0 bases; unmatched junction bases: 11. This CDR3 has 20 residues. Germline lookup yields CDR1 SGHVS and CDR2 FNYEAQ. As DNA, the CDR3 is TGTGCCAGCAGCTTAGTAGATAGCGGGGGGGATTTAAGCTCCTACAATGAGCAGTTCTTC. Its translation: CASSLVDSGGDLSSYNEQFF.

The chain recombines TRBV7-2 with TRBJ1-1; TRBD1 agrees at 10 bases. J gave up 2 bases and V 5 bases, and 2 bases lay outside the gene matches. The CDR3 covers 14 residues. CDR1 and CDR2 from the germline V gene are SGHTA and FQGNSA. In nucleotides, the CDR3 is TGTGCCAGCAGCGGACAGGGGGTAAACACTGAAGCTTTCTTT. Translation gives CASSGQGVNTEAFF.

V is TRBV30 and J is TRBJ1-2, with D possibly matching TRBD1 (5 bases). The CDR3 extends over 17 amino acids. V was pared by 0 bases and J by 4 bases, with 21 bases between. Per germline, CDR1 GTSNPN and CDR2 SVGIG (reference sequence). The CDR3 bases are TGTGCCTGGAGTGTACCGTGGGGAGGGACCCCTCTCTATGGCTACACCTTC. Protein product: CAWSVPWGGTPLYGYTF.

The CDR3 bases are TGTGCCAGCAGCAGAAACAGGGCCCATGAGCAGTTCTTC. Its protein product is CASSRNRAHEQFF. This chain joins TRBV7-9 and TRBJ2-1; tentatively, D is TRBD1 (6 bases). Deletions cut 5 bases from V and 8 bases from J, with 13 bases between. CDR3 length: 13 amino acids. Germline CDR1 reads SEHNR; CDR2 reads FQNEAQ (reference sequence).